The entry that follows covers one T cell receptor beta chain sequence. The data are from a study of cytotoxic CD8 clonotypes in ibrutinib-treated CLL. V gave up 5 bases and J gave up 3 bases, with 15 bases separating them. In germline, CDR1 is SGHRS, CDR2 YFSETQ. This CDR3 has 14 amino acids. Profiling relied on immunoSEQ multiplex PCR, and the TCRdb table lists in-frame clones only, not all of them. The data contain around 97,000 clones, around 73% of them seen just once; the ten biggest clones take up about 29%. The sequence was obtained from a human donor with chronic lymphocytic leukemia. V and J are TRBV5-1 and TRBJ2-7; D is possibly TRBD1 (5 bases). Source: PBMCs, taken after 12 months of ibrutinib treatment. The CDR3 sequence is CASSWSGQGYEQYF. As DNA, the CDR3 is TGCGCCAGCAGTTGGTCCGGGCAGGGCTACGAGCAGTACTTC.